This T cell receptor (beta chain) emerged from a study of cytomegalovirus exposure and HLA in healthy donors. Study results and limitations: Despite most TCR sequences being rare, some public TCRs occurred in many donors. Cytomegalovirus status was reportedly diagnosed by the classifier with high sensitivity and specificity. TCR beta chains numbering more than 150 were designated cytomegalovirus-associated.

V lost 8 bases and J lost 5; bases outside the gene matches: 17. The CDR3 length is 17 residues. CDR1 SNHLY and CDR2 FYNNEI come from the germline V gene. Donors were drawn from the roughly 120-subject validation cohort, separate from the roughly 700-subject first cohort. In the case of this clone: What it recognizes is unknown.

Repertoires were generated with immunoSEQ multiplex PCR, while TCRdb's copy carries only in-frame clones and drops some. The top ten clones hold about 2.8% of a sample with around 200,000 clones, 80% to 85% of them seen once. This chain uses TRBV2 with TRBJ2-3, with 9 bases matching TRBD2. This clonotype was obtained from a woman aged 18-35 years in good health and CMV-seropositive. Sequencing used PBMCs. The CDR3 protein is CASQRLAGYLKGDTQYF. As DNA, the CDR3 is TGTGCCAGCCAGAGGCTAGCGGGGTACCTGAAGGGAGATACGCAGTATTTT.